The 22 T cell receptor beta chains presented below share a single source sample, sequenced in a study of blood T cells in healthy people across ages. The use of a sample-barcoded 5' primer and a J-beta primer mix characterized a second PCR of about 6 to 12 cycles. Each CDR3 protein gets one entry after TCRdb re-called the 5' RACE reads with MiXCR. Here the sample spans some 700,000 distinct CDR3 sequences, approximately 22% being singletons. Sequencing was carried out using blood. The receptors stem from a man between 65 and 85 years old in good health.

This rearrangement joins TRBV2 to TRBJ2-3, with TRBD2 identical over 11 bases. The CDR3 loop spans 14 amino acids. The junction had 3 bases not matched to a gene; V was cut back by 6 bases and J by 4 bases. Looked up from germline, CDR1 is SNHLY and CDR2 is FYNNEI. The CDR3 here is CASSTLAGADTQYF. The CDR3 DNA follows: TGTGCCAGCAGCACACTAGCGGGGGCAGATACGCAGTATTTT.

The V call is TRBV5-1, the J call TRBJ2-1, with a possible D match to TRBD1 (6 bases). Looked up from germline, CDR1 is SGHRS and CDR2 is YFSETQ. The V and J ends lost 0 bases and 2 bases respectively, with 12 bases between them. CDR3 length: 16 amino acids. The CDR3 nucleotides read TGCGCCAGCAGCTTGGTCATAGGGGGACCCTACAATGAGCAGTTCTTC. Translation: CASSLVIGGPYNEQFF. The entire variable domain, with the rest obtained from reference TRBV5-1 and TRBJ2-1, is as follows: KAGVTQTPRYLIKTRGQQVTLSCSPISGHRSVSWYQQTPGQGLQFLFEYFSETQRNKGNFPGRFSGRQFSNSRSEMNVSTLELGDSALYLCASSLVIGGPYNEQFFGPGTRLTVL.

There are a few counts of this clonotype. The gene calls are TRBV3-1 and TRBJ2-1; 7 bases align to TRBD2. This CDR3 is 17 amino acids long. V gave up 0 bases and J gave up 8 bases; unmatched junction bases: 13. In germline, CDR1 is LGHDT, CDR2 YNNKEL (reference sequence). The CDR3 protein is CASSQEDPGGSKDEQFF. In DNA, the CDR3 is TGTGCCAGCAGCCAAGAGGACCCGGGCGGGAGTAAGGATGAGCAGTTCTTC.

This clonotype was found a few times. V usage is TRBV12-3 or TRBV12-4 and J usage is TRBJ2-5; D assignment may be TRBD1 or TRBD2 (6 bases each). With 3 bases removed from V and 5 bases from J, the gap between germline ends came to 13 bases. This CDR3 contains 14 residues. The CDR3 loop is CASSFTGAGETQYF. The CDR3 DNA follows: TGTGCCAGCAGTTTTACGGGGGCAGGGGAGACCCAGTACTTC.

This clonotype occurred a few times. The V gene is TRBV7-2, the J gene TRBJ2-1; unclear D gene. CDR3 size: 14 residues. Germline V gives CDR1 SGHTA, CDR2 FQGNSA. Deletions cut 2 bases from V and 4 bases from J, with 9 bases between. The CDR3 protein is CASSLKSSYNEQFF. Written as DNA, the CDR3 is TGTGCCAGCAGCTTAAAGAGTAGTTACAATGAGCAGTTCTTC.

The genes are TRBV7-2 and TRBJ2-1; 14 positions agree with TRBD2. Per the germline V gene, CDR1 is SGHTA and CDR2 is FQGNSA. The CDR3 contains 15 residues. V lost 3 bases to trimming and J lost 9 bases; unmatched junction nucleotides: 4. The CDR3 loop is CASSFGLAGGSEQFF. CDR3 sequence (DNA): TGTGCCAGCAGCTTCGGACTAGCGGGAGGATCTGAGCAGTTCTTC.

The chain recombines TRBV20-1 with TRBJ1-5; D uncertain. CDR3 size: 14 residues. V was trimmed by 0 bases and J by 6 bases, leaving 12 bases between them. The germline V gene encodes CDR1 DFQATT and CDR2 SNEGSKA (reference sequence). The CDR3 region is CSARDRGGGQPQHF. The CDR3 DNA is TGCAGTGCTAGAGATCGGGGAGGCGGTCAGCCCCAGCATTTT.

This rearrangement joins TRBV7-6 to TRBJ1-1; possible D gene TRBD1, 5 bases. The germline V gene encodes CDR1 SGHVS and CDR2 FNYEAQ. V was shortened by 4 bases and J by 3 bases, with 21 bases between the two germline ends. The CDR3 has 17 amino acids. DNA of the CDR3: TGTGCCAGCAGCTCGTCCCCCGCCCGGGGCCGCCACACTGAAGCTTTCTTT. It translates to CASSSSPARGRHTEAFF.

This clonotype has only a few counts. J is TRBJ2-3 and V is TRBV3-1; the match to TRBD2 covers 10 bases. Per germline, CDR1 LGHDT and CDR2 YNNKEL (reference sequence). Losses at the gene ends were 7 bases for V and 2 bases for J; bases not matched to a gene: 12. This CDR3 comprises 17 residues. The CDR3 loop reads CASTPVLLAGYTDTQYF. Written as DNA, the CDR3 is TGTGCCAGCACCCCCGTGCTACTAGCGGGGTACACAGATACGCAGTATTTT.

CDR3 nucleotide sequence: TGTGCCAGCAGCTTAGAAATCCTCACTGGCGGGTCCTTCTTAAGGCAGTTCTTC. This encodes CASSLEILTGGSFLRQFF. The V and J genes are TRBV11-2 and TRBJ2-5; perhaps TRBD2 as D (5 bases). The J call is uncertain, as TRBJ2-1 better fits the DNA end. CDR3 length: 18 residues. Germline-derived CDR1 and CDR2 are SGHAT and FQNNGV.

This sequence joins TRBV29-1 and TRBJ2-3; no clear D gene. The CDR3 length is 11 residues. V was cut by 7 bases and J by 6 bases, with 11 bases left in between. Germline V CDR1 and CDR2: SQVTM, ANQGSEA. This chain's CDR3 is CSASPGDTQYF. DNA of the CDR3: TGCAGCGCTTCCCCTGGGGATACGCAGTATTTT.

This clonotype was seen only a few times. The chain couples TRBV7-8 to TRBJ1-1; D is unresolved. The CDR3 is 13 amino acids. V lost 5 bases and J lost 7, with 14 bases in between. Germline V CDR1 and CDR2: SGHVS, FQNEAQ. In DNA, the CDR3 is TGTGCCAGCAGCGTCCTTGGGATGGGTGAAGCTTTCTTT. It translates to CASSVLGMGEAFF. The variable domain in full, with the rest retrieved from reference TRBV7-8 and TRBJ1-1, is GAGVSQSPRYKVAKRGQDVALRCDPISGHVSLFWYQQALGQGPEFLTYFQNEAQLDKSGLPSDRFFAERPEGSVSTLKIQRTQQEDSAVYLCASSVLGMGEAFFGQGTRLTVV.

This rearrangement joins TRBV7-2 to TRBJ2-5; D is perhaps TRBD2 (5 bases). V was shortened by 4 bases and J by 2 bases, with 8 bases between the two germline ends. Germline V gives CDR1 SGHTA, CDR2 FQGNSA. This CDR3 has 13 residues. As DNA, the CDR3 is TGTGCCAGCAGCTCGCGGGTTCAAGAGACCCAGTACTTC. It encodes CASSSRVQETQYF.

A few counts support this clonotype. The V call is TRBV20-1, the J call TRBJ2-1; TRBD2 aligns across 7 bases. CDR1 and CDR2 from the germline V gene are DFQATT and SNEGSKA (reference sequence). The junction had 4 bases not matched to a gene; V was cut back by 4 bases and J by 4 bases. This CDR3 region has 13 residues. CDR3: CSAISSGYNEQFF. DNA of the CDR3: TGCAGTGCTATATCTAGCGGTTACAATGAGCAGTTCTTC.

The chain couples TRBV5-8 to TRBJ1-3; 7 positions match TRBD1. CDR1 SGHTS and CDR2 YDEGEE come from the germline V gene. The CDR3 spans 14 residues. V lost 5 bases and J lost 1; bases outside the gene matches: 3. CDR3 coding DNA: TGTGCCAGCAGACCGGGACAGTCTGGAAACACCATATATTTT. This encodes CASRPGQSGNTIYF.

The chain recombines TRBV7-2 with TRBJ2-5, with a weak D call TRBD2 (6 bases). V lost 6 bases and J 3 bases, leaving 20 bases between the germline ends. Germline CDR1 SGHTA, CDR2 FQGNSA. This CDR3 spans 16 amino acids. CDR3 in amino acids: CASSRLFGEVEETQYF. CDR3 nucleotides: TGTGCCAGCAGTCGCCTTTTTGGGGAGGTGGAAGAGACCCAGTACTTC. Combining the CDR3 with reference TRBV7-2 and TRBJ2-5 gives the whole variable domain GAGVSQSPSNKVTEKGKDVELRCDPISGHTALYWYRQSLGQGLEFLIYFQGNSAPDKSGLPSDRFSAERTGGSVSTLTIQRTQQEDSAVYLCASSRLFGEVEETQYFGPGTRLLVL.

The chain uses TRBV7-9 and TRBJ2-3; tentatively, D is TRBD2 (6 bases). The CDR3 runs to 14 residues. The V gene's germline CDR1 is SEHNR and CDR2 FQNEAQ (reference sequence). The V end was cut by 4 bases, the J end by 2 bases, with 10 bases between. In nucleotides, the CDR3 is TGTGCCAGCAGCTCGCCGGGGGTCACAGATACGCAGTATTTT. Translation gives CASSSPGVTDTQYF.

The V gene is TRBV5-1, the J gene TRBJ2-1; no firm D call. Per the germline V gene, CDR1 is SGHRS and CDR2 is YFSETQ. The CDR3 is 16 amino acids. V gave up 0 bases and J gave up 5 bases, with 15 bases separating them. The CDR3 DNA follows: TGCGCCAGCAGCTTGGTTCCCGGATATGGGAACAATGAGCAGTTCTTC. Protein sequence: CASSLVPGYGNNEQFF. The whole variable domain, remainder taken from reference TRBV5-1 and TRBJ2-1, is KAGVTQTPRYLIKTRGQQVTLSCSPISGHRSVSWYQQTPGQGLQFLFEYFSETQRNKGNFPGRFSGRQFSNSRSEMNVSTLELGDSALYLCASSLVPGYGNNEQFFGPGTRLTVL.

This chain links TRBV27 with TRBJ2-3, with D possibly matching TRBD2 (5 bases). The CDR3 has 15 residues. V lost 2 bases to trimming and J lost 9 bases, with 18 bases between them. Germline CDR1 reads MNHEY; CDR2 reads SMNVEV (reference sequence). The CDR3 coding sequence is TGTGCCAGCAGTTTAGCCCAAGCGGTTTTAGGAACGCAGTATTTT. This sequence encodes CASSLAQAVLGTQYF.

The chain combines TRBV7-2 with TRBJ2-3; the D gene is possibly TRBD1 (6 bases). Germline lookup yields CDR1 SGHTA and CDR2 FQGNSA. V was cut by 1 base and J by 1 base, with 12 bases left in between. The CDR3 totals 16 residues. For the CDR3, the DNA is TGTGCCAGCAGCTTAGGGGGGCCCATGGGCACAGATACGCAGTATTTT. It yields the protein CASSLGGPMGTDTQYF.

Only a few counts were recorded for this clonotype. The V gene is TRBV7-9, the J gene TRBJ2-3, with D possibly being TRBD1 or TRBD2 (5 bases each). Looked up from germline, CDR1 is SEHNR and CDR2 is FQNEAQ (reference sequence). The CDR3 is 16 amino acids. The V end lost 2 bases, the J end lost 0 bases, and 12 bases lay between the germline ends. The CDR3 nucleotides are TGTGCCAGCAGCTTATCGAGGGGCCTAAGCACAGATACGCAGTATTTT. It specifies CASSLSRGLSTDTQYF.

The chain is built from TRBV5-1 and TRBJ2-5; TRBD1 matches at 8 bases. This CDR3 is built from 15 residues. Germline loops: CDR1 SGHRS, CDR2 YFSETQ. Germline trimming cut 3 bases from V and 1 base from J; bases unmatched to any gene: 5. As DNA, the CDR3 is TGCGCCAGCAGCTCATACAGGGGGAGCCAAGAGACCCAGTACTTC. Encoded protein: CASSSYRGSQETQYF. Filled out from reference TRBV5-1 and TRBJ2-5, the complete variable domain reads KAGVTQTPRYLIKTRGQQVTLSCSPISGHRSVSWYQQTPGQGLQFLFEYFSETQRNKGNFPGRFSGRQFSNSRSEMNVSTLELGDSALYLCASSSYRGSQETQYFGPGTRLLVL.